Included here is one TCR beta chain sequence, with context. What antigen it recognizes has not been identified. Base qualities were left out, and no much larger clone turns up one base away. V gives up 5 bases and J gives up 9 bases, and the segment between their germline ends measures 12 bases. The cysteine opens and the phenylalanine closes a CDR3 of 12 amino acids. Only CDR3 DNA is held: 36 bases, read in frame from base 1. CDR1 and CDR2 (LNHDA, SQIVND) derive from the germline V gene (reference sequence). In the paper's terms, the time point label means: about 28 days (+/-7) after the second vaccine dose. Because spike-specific TCR depth and breadth did not differ between the two schedules, AZD1222 recipients who got a second dose at roughly 4 weeks were pooled with those who got a second dose at roughly 12 weeks. Vaccinee samples came from UK trials COV001 and COV002, including a single-blind randomized controlled phase 2/3 trial of AZD1222 (ChAdOx1 nCoV-19) in healthy adults. For TCRbeta chain sequencing, PBMC samples from trial participants were taken at day 0 and at day 28 after the second dose.

This entry belongs to a study of T cell responses to AZD1222 COVID-19 vaccine (dated by TCRdb to 2020 to 2023). The study in broad terms: TCR sequencing was performed for some 250 trial participants, of whom roughly 200 were given two doses of AZD1222 and approximately 25 were given two doses of MenACWY control vaccine. Trial participants were enrolled into age subgroups of 18-55, 56-69 and 70-plus years, which contained approximately 150, 28 and 58 TCR-sequenced participants, respectively. General study outcomes and caveats: Epitopes outside the regions mutated in the B.1.351 and B.1.1.7 variants were reportedly recognized by nearly half of the unique spike-specific TCRs. Because no day 14 peak-response samples were available, the repertoires could be characterized only after the peak T cell response. In the small 56-69-year group, the increase in depth fell short of significance, most likely because of low power. Most participants were white British and females outnumbered males, and the authors suggested that clonal diversity may have been underestimated. After two AZD1222 doses, both the breadth and the depth of spike-specific TCRs were significantly higher than at day 0 and than in MenACWY recipients. Conclusions about previously exposed vaccinees were limited because only six AZD1222 recipients were SARS-CoV-2 seropositive at baseline. The whole spike protein was spanned by vaccine-associated CD4 TCRs, and dominant responses were seen in regions 160-218 and 743-854.

The CDR3 regions of human TCRbeta chains were analyzed by immunosequencing. Per the source publication's procedure: Repertoire TCRs were checked for matches against a reference library of SARS-CoV-2-specific TCRs that had been generated using the MIRA antigen-specificity platform. Breadth was defined as the fraction of unique TCRs that were SARS-CoV-2-associated. Depth was defined as the fraction of total T cells that were SARS-CoV-2-associated. Using the MIRA data, each spike-specific TCR was assigned both to the spike region to which the TCR was reactive and to a CD4 or CD8 class. Log10-transformed breadth and depth values were compared by one-way ANOVA with Sidak's multiple comparisons tests. Held by TCRdb, this immuneACCESS table contains in-frame sequences only and omits some clones. Under half of the omission traces to an unresolved V gene where checked; the cause of the rest is unknown. That table furnishes V, J and clone size, whereas the DNA furnished D and trimming. The sample yields more than 85,000 clones; 75% to 90% were counted once. 35% to 50% of the sample is in the top ten clones.

Sequencing used peripheral blood, obtained 28 days after the second AZD1222 dose. The chain links TRBV19 with TRBJ2-3; the best D guess is TRBD1, with 6 bases matching. The source of this sequence is an adult who received the AZD1222 COVID-19 vaccine. The CDR3 region has the sequence CASSSTGGTQYF. DNA sequence: TGTGCCAGTAGTTCGACAGGAGGAACGCAGTATTTT.